Below, 4 T cell receptor beta chains from the same sample are listed, as sequenced in a study of lymphopenia after photon versus proton radiotherapy. The data were produced by immunoSEQ multiplex PCR, yet TCRdb's version contains in-frame clones alone and is incomplete. The sample yields 60,000 or so clones, approximately 83% seen once. Here the sequenced sample was peripheral blood, taken from a patient treated with photon-based radiotherapy. These receptors were collected from a middle-aged man with gastric cancer.

This clone was seen more than once but under ten times. The chain uses TRBV2 and TRBJ1-1; no clear D gene. Trimming stripped 2 bases from V and 4 bases from J, with 17 bases between. There are 16 residues in the CDR3. CDR1 is SNHLY and CDR2 is FYNNEI in the germline V gene. This CDR3 reads CASSERFGIGITEAFF. DNA of the CDR3: TGTGCCAGCAGTGAAAGGTTTGGCATTGGCATCACTGAAGCTTTCTTT.

The chain combines TRBV27 with TRBJ1-2; 7 positions agree with TRBD1. This CDR3 region has 17 residues. CDR1 is MNHEY, CDR2 SMNVEV, per germline (reference sequence). After removal of 3 bases from V and 0 bases from J, the junction contained 10 bases not matched to a gene. Written as DNA, the CDR3 is TGTGCCAGCAGTTTTAGGGACAGCTCAATTACTAACTATGGCTACACCTTC. Protein product: CASSFRDSSITNYGYTF.

The chain recombines TRBV6-6 with TRBJ1-1; D call uncertain. The V end lost 2 bases, the J end lost 0 bases, and 10 bases lay between the germline ends. CDR3 size: 15 residues. Looked up from germline, CDR1 is MNHNY and CDR2 is SVGAGI (reference sequence). For the CDR3, the DNA is TGTGCCAGCAGTTACCCGGGCGCGCTGAACACTGAAGCTTTCTTT. Its protein is CASSYPGALNTEAFF.

The V and J genes are TRBV7-9 and TRBJ1-2; D call uncertain. CDR3 length: 14 residues. CDR1 and CDR2 (germline): SEHNR, FQNEAQ (reference sequence). V lost 3 bases and J 6 bases, leaving 14 bases between the germline ends. The CDR3 DNA follows: TGTGCCAGCAGCTTGGGCCCGGCCTGGGATGGCTACACCTTC. Translating it yields CASSLGPAWDGYTF.